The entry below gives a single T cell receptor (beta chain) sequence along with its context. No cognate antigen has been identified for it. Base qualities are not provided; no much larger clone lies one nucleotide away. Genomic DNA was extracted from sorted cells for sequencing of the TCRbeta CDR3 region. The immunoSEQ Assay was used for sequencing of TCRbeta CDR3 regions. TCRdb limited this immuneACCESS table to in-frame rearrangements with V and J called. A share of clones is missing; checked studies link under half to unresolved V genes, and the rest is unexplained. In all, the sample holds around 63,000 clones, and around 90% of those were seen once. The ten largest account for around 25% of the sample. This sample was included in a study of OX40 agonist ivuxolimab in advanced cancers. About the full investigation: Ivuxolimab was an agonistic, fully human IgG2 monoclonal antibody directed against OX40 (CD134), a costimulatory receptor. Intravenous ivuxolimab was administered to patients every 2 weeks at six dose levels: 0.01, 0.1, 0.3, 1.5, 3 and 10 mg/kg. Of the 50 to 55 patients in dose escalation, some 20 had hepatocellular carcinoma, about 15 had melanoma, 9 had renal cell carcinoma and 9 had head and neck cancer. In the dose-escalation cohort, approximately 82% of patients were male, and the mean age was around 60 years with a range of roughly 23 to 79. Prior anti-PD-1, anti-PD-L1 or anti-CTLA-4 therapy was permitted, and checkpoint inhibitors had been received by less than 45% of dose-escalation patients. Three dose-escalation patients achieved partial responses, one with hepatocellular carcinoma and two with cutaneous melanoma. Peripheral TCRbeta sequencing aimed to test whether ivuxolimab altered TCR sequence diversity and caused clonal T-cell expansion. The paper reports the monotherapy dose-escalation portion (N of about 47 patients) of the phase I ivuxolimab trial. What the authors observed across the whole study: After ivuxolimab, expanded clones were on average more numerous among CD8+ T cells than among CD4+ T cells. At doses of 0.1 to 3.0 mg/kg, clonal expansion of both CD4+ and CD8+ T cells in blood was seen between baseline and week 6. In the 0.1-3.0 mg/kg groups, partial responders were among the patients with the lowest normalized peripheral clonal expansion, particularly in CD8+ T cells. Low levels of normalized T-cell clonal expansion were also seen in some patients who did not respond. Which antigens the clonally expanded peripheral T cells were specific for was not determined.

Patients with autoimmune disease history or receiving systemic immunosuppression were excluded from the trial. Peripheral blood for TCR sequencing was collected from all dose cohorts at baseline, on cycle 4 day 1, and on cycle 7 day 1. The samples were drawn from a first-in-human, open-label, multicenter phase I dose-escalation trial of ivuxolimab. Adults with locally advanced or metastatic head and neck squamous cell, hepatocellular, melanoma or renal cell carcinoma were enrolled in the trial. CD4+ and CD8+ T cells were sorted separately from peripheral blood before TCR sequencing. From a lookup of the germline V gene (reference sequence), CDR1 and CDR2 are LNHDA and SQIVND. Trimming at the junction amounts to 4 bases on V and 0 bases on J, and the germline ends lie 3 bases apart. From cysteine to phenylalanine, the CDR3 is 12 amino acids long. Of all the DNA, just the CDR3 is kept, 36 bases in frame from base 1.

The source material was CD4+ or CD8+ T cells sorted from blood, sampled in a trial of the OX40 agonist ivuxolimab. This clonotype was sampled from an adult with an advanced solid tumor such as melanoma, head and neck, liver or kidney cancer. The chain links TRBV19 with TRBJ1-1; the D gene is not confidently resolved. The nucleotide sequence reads TGTGCCAGTAGTAAGATGAACACTGAAGCTTTCTTT. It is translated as CASSKMNTEAFF.